One and the same sample provided the 10 T cell receptor beta chains below, sequenced in a study of tissue T cells after allogeneic stem cell transplantation. Here immunoSEQ multiplex PCR was the method, and the copy in TCRdb shows in-frame clones only, minus some. The sample holds about 9,300 clones; around half are singletons and the top ten take around 7.1%. Time point meaning: mouse harvest day 7 after allogeneic transplant. Mouse grafts combined 10^7 T-cell-depleted bone marrow cells with 10^6 splenic CD5+ T cells. Sequencing used gut tissue. The source is a female BALB/c mouse given C57BL/6 T cells with graft-versus-host disease after an allogeneic hematopoietic cell transplant.

Note on this clone: The gene names given are mouse names. The observed sequence ends 1 residue before the CDR3 terminus, with the missing tail filled in from the germline J gene. This rearrangement joins TRBV26 to TRBJ2-7; TRBD1 is a possible D gene (6 bases). CDR1 is KGHPV and CDR2 is FQNQEV in the germline V gene (reference sequence). This CDR3 is built from 13 residues. Trimming took 6 bases from V and 0 from J, leaving 9 bases between them. The DNA read from the CDR3 is TGTGCCAGCAGCCGGACAGTCTCCTATGAACAGTAC. It specifies CASSRTVSYEQY. In full, the CDR3 reads CASSRTVSYEQYF.

This clone showed up just a few times. Genes and germline are mouse. The CDR3 goes on 1 residue after the read ends, and that part is filled in from the germline J gene. The genes are TRBV26 and TRBJ1-2; unclear D gene. In germline, CDR1 is KGHPV, CDR2 FQNQEV (reference sequence). The CDR3 extends over 14 amino acids. Trimming removed 2 bases from V and 0 bases from J, with 7 bases in between. The CDR3 region is CASSLTFANSDYTF. The DNA read from the CDR3 is TGTGCCAGCAGTCTGACATTTGCAAACTCCGACTACACC.

With regard to this clone: Mouse gene names apply. Read sequence stops 1 residue before the CDR3 end, and the germline J gene provides the missing end. This chain connects TRBV26 to TRBJ1-4; no firm D call. This CDR3 is 15 amino acids long. From germline, CDR1 is KGHPV and CDR2 FQNQEV (reference sequence). Trimming pared 4 bases from V and 1 base from J, leaving 10 bases between. The CDR3 protein is CASSRNRNSNERLFF. The sequenced part of the CDR3 DNA is TGTGCCAGCAGTCGAAACAGAAATTCCAACGAAAGATTATTT.

This clone was recorded a few times. Gene names are the mouse ones. Read sequence stops 1 residue before the CDR3 end, and the germline J gene provides the missing end. V usage is TRBV19 and J usage is TRBJ1-5, with D hard to call. Trimming stripped 6 bases from V and 11 bases from J, with 6 bases between. Germline V gives CDR1 FNHDT, CDR2 SITEND (reference sequence). This CDR3 has 9 residues. CDR3 protein: CASIPPPLF. CDR3 DNA (partial): TGTGCCAGCATCCCGCCTCCGCTT.

Concerning this clone itself: The genes and germline here are from mouse. The read comes to an end 1 residue before the CDR3 does, leaving the germline J gene to fill in the end. The chain employs TRBV3 and TRBJ1-3; 7 nucleotides agree with TRBD1. V trimming: 3 bases; J trimming: 2 bases; junction bases outside the gene matches: 1. CDR3 length equals 14 residues. The germline CDR1 and CDR2 sequences are SNHLY and FYNGKV (reference sequence). CDR3 DNA, as far as it was read: TGTGCCAGCAGCTTCACAGGGGCTGGAAATACGCTCTAT. It is translated as CASSFTGAGNTLY. The entire CDR3 protein reads CASSFTGAGNTLYF.

On this clone: The listed genes are named as in mouse. The sequenced fragment ends 1 residue before the CDR3 boundary, so the rest is inferred from the germline J gene. The V gene is TRBV29, the J gene TRBJ1-2; 11 bases line up with TRBD1. The germline V gene has CDR1 MSHET and CDR2 SYDVDS. Trimming took 5 bases from V and 0 from J; bases not matched to a gene: 2. This CDR3 is built from 15 residues. CDR3 residues: CASSPGQGANSDYTF. Partial CDR3 DNA: TGTGCTAGCAGTCCGGGACAGGGGGCAAACTCCGACTACACC.

The sample holds a few counts of this clone. Germline and genes here are mouse. The CDR3 protein is CASSRGNEQYF. The covered CDR3 bases are TGTGCCAGCAGCAGGGGAAATGAACAGTAC. The gene calls are TRBV26 and TRBJ2-7, with a possible D match to TRBD1 (6 bases). Coverage ceases 1 residue before the CDR3 finishes, and the germline J gene fills in the end. In germline, CDR1 is KGHPV, CDR2 FQNQEV (reference sequence). This CDR3 is built from 11 residues. Trimming took off 6 bases at V and 5 bases at J, with 8 bases between the two ends. The variable domain in full, completed from reference TRBV26 and TRBJ2-7, reads NSKVIQTPRYLVKGQGQKAKMRCIPEKGHPVVFWYQQNKNNEFKFLINFQNQEVLQQIDMTEKRFSAECPSNSPCSLEIQSSEAGDSALYLCASSRGNEQYFGPGTRLTVL.

In its sample, this clone is large. Gene names denote mouse genes. The observed sequence ends 1 residue before the CDR3 terminus, with the missing tail filled in from the germline J gene. The chain employs TRBV16 and TRBJ2-7; D remains unclear. Between the trimmed V and J ends, which lost 1 base and 0 bases, there was a span of 4 bases. The CDR3 sequence is 13 residues long. Germline CDR1 and CDR2: SGHSA and FRNQAP. The sequenced part of the CDR3 DNA is TGTGCAAGCAGCTTAGGGGGCTCCTATGAACAGTAC. It is translated as CASSLGGSYEQY. The full CDR3 protein is CASSLGGSYEQYF.

As for this clone: Gene names denote mouse genes. The CDR3 end is not reached by the read, which stops 1 residue before it; the germline J gene fills it in. The V and J genes are TRBV19 and TRBJ2-3, with a tentative D call TRBD1 (6 bases). V lost 1 base and J 1 base, leaving 10 bases between the germline ends. CDR1 and CDR2 (germline): FNHDT, SITEND (reference sequence). The CDR3 contains 15 residues. The DNA read from the CDR3 is TGTGCCAGCAGTATAAGGACAGCGGGTGCAGAAACGCTGTAT. This translates into CASSIRTAGAETLY. The whole CDR3 reads CASSIRTAGAETLYF.

To note about this clone: Gene names and germline match the mouse. Read sequence stops 1 residue before the CDR3 end, and the germline J gene provides the missing end. V and J are TRBV16 and TRBJ2-7; 7 positions match TRBD2. V lost 8 bases, J lost 7 bases, and 17 bases stayed unmatched. Per germline, CDR1 SGHSA and CDR2 FRNQAP. The CDR3 consists of 15 residues. CDR3 DNA (partial): TGTGCAAGCGGCCCCACCGGGACTCGGGGGGGGGAACAGTAC. Its protein product is CASGPTGTRGGEQY. In full, the CDR3 is CASGPTGTRGGEQYF.